Listed here is a single TCR beta chain. Researchers ran the assay at a deep level. Researchers divided each subset's genomic DNA evenly across several immunoSEQ plates. Here immunoSEQ multiplex PCR was the method, and the copy in TCRdb shows in-frame clones only, minus some. Among roughly 1.5 million clones listed, 98% were seen once. This sample was taken from a study of shared clonotypes between healthy human individuals. Whole-study context: Samples came from a couple of female and a few male donors aged 18 to 49.

Unmatched junction bases numbered 7, after V lost 8 bases and J lost 6 bases. Germline V lookup: CDR1 LNHNV, CDR2 YYDKDF (reference sequence). The CDR3 extends over 13 amino acids. V gene TRBV15 combines with J gene TRBJ2-1; 7 bases line up with TRBD2. The specimen was naive CD4+ T cells sorted from blood. Documented subset: CD45RA+ positively selected. The receptor comes from a man under 40 in good health. The CDR3 here is CATRLAASNEQFF. CDR3 coding DNA: TGTGCCACCCGTCTAGCGGCCTCCAATGAGCAGTTCTTC.